The rows below give T cell receptor beta chains drawn from one sample of a study of T cell responses to AZD1222 COVID-19 vaccine. Produced via immunoSEQ multiplex PCR; TCRdb's table is partial and in-frame only. Counted here are about 130,000 clones, about nine tenths occurring once; the ten biggest clones make up approximately 20%. The sample here was peripheral blood, taken on day 0 of AZD1222 vaccination. The receptors were sampled from an adult in good health. CDR3s include the opening cysteine and the closing phenylalanine or tryptophan. D genes are given only for firm matches. Some rows mark clone size as missing; the rest say once, few, many or name a class of expanded clone.

j_call: TRBJ2-5
v_call: TRBV18
d_call: NA
clone_size: once
cdr3_aa: CASSPPGTVQETQYF
cdr3_nt: TGTGCCAGCTCACCACCTGGGACGGTCCAAGAGACCCAGTACTTC

j_call: TRBJ2-3
v_call: TRBV19
d_call: TRBD2
clone_size: once
cdr3_aa: CASADWGGTDTQYF
cdr3_nt: TGTGCCAGCGCCGACTGGGGGGGGACAGATACGCAGTATTTT

j_call: TRBJ1-2
v_call: TRBV15
d_call: NA
clone_size: NA
cdr3_aa: CATSRSGGSGYTF
cdr3_nt: TGTGCCACCAGCAGATCAGGCGGTTCCGGCTACACCTTC

j_call: TRBJ2-7
v_call: TRBV7-2
d_call: NA
clone_size: few
cdr3_aa: CASTDFYSYEQYF
cdr3_nt: TGTGCCAGCACAGACTTCTACTCCTACGAGCAGTACTTC

j_call: TRBJ2-2
v_call: TRBV5-1
d_call: NA
clone_size: NA
cdr3_aa: CASSLEVSGTNTGELFF
cdr3_nt: TGCGCCAGCAGCTTGGAGGTGAGCGGAACTAACACCGGGGAGCTGTTTTTT

j_call: TRBJ1-5
v_call: TRBV9
d_call: NA
clone_size: once
cdr3_aa: CASSPGTGKNQPQHF
cdr3_nt: TGTGCCAGCAGCCCGGGGACTGGAAAAAATCAGCCCCAGCATTTT

j_call: TRBJ1-5
v_call: TRBV29-1
d_call: NA
clone_size: NA
cdr3_aa: CSVEAGSGQPQHF
cdr3_nt: TGCAGCGTGGAGGCAGGGTCGGGTCAGCCCCAGCATTTT

j_call: TRBJ2-7
v_call: TRBV12-3/TRBV12-4
d_call: NA
clone_size: NA
cdr3_aa: CASSRQDSYEQYF
cdr3_nt: TGTGCCAGCAGCCGTCAGGACAGCTACGAGCAGTACTTC

j_call: TRBJ2-4
v_call: TRBV18
d_call: TRBD1
clone_size: few
cdr3_aa: CASSPPDRVAKNIQYF
cdr3_nt: TGTGCCAGCTCACCACCGGACAGGGTAGCCAAAAACATTCAGTACTTC

j_call: TRBJ1-1
v_call: TRBV15
d_call: NA
clone_size: NA
cdr3_aa: CATSIMRGETEAFF
cdr3_nt: TGTGCCACCAGCATAATGAGGGGGGAGACTGAAGCTTTCTTT

j_call: TRBJ2-5
v_call: TRBV7-2
d_call: TRBD2
clone_size: NA
cdr3_aa: CASSLASSGGGQETQYF
cdr3_nt: TGTGCCAGCAGCTTAGCGTCCAGCGGGGGGGGTCAAGAGACCCAGTACTTC

j_call: TRBJ1-3
v_call: TRBV28
d_call: TRBD1
clone_size: NA
cdr3_aa: CASSSGQAGNTIYF
cdr3_nt: TGTGCCAGCAGCTCCGGACAGGCTGGAAACACCATATATTTT

j_call: TRBJ2-7
v_call: TRBV2
d_call: NA
clone_size: NA
cdr3_aa: CASSTDSYEQYF
cdr3_nt: TGTGCCAGCAGCACCGACAGCTACGAGCAGTACTTC

j_call: TRBJ2-2
v_call: TRBV12-3/TRBV12-4
d_call: NA
clone_size: NA
cdr3_aa: CASSRGGAGELFF
cdr3_nt: TGTGCCAGCAGTCGAGGGGGGGCCGGGGAGCTGTTTTTT

j_call: TRBJ2-1
v_call: TRBV4-2
d_call: TRBD1
clone_size: NA
cdr3_aa: CASSQQGASNEQFF
cdr3_nt: TGTGCCAGCAGCCAACAGGGGGCGAGCAATGAGCAGTTCTTC

j_call: TRBJ1-5
v_call: TRBV6-5
d_call: NA
clone_size: NA
cdr3_aa: CASRKGDGEHF
cdr3_nt: TGTGCCAGCAGGAAGGGGGACGGGGAGCATTTT

j_call: TRBJ2-5
v_call: TRBV5-8
d_call: TRBD2
clone_size: NA
cdr3_aa: CASKMALGTRGETQYF
cdr3_nt: TGTGCCAGCAAAATGGCTCTCGGGACTAGGGGGGAGACCCAGTACTTC

j_call: TRBJ2-2
v_call: TRBV11-3
d_call: TRBD1
clone_size: NA
cdr3_aa: CASSPRTGYTGELFF
cdr3_nt: TGTGCCAGCAGCCCCCGGACAGGGTATACCGGGGAGCTGTTTTTT

j_call: TRBJ2-3
v_call: TRBV9
d_call: NA
clone_size: NA
cdr3_aa: CASSIRDDAEKAGTDTQYF
cdr3_nt: TGTGCCAGCAGCATACGAGACGACGCCGAGAAGGCGGGGACAGATACGCAGTATTTT

j_call: TRBJ2-2
v_call: TRBV7-2
d_call: TRBD2
clone_size: NA
cdr3_aa: CASSLALGLAGGRGELFF
cdr3_nt: TGTGCCAGCAGCTTAGCCCTGGGACTAGCGGGGGGTAGGGGGGAGCTGTTTTTT

j_call: TRBJ2-2
v_call: TRBV3-1/TRBV3-2
d_call: NA
clone_size: NA
cdr3_aa: CASSQERGRDTGELFF
cdr3_nt: TGTGCCAGCAGCCAAGAGAGGGGTAGGGACACCGGGGAGCTGTTTTTT

j_call: TRBJ1-1
v_call: TRBV5-6
d_call: NA
clone_size: once
cdr3_aa: CASSSGAMNTEAFF
cdr3_nt: TGTGCCAGCAGCTCAGGGGCAATGAACACTGAAGCTTTCTTT

j_call: TRBJ2-1
v_call: TRBV13
d_call: TRBD2
clone_size: NA
cdr3_aa: CASSPPAGAGDYNEQFF
cdr3_nt: TGTGCCAGCAGCCCCCCAGCTGGAGCGGGGGACTACAATGAGCAGTTCTTC

j_call: TRBJ2-1
v_call: TRBV9
d_call: NA
clone_size: few
cdr3_aa: CASSVDNRFKQFF
cdr3_nt: TGTGCCAGCAGCGTAGATAACAGGTTCAAGCAGTTCTTC

j_call: TRBJ1-6
v_call: TRBV5-6
d_call: NA
clone_size: NA
cdr3_aa: CASSLGQNSPLHF
cdr3_nt: TGTGCCAGCAGCTTGGGACAGAATTCACCCCTCCACTTT